The 27 T cell receptor beta chains below were found in one sample sequenced in a study of cytomegalovirus exposure and HLA in healthy donors. With 60 Vbeta and 13 Jbeta primers, the PCR was carried out. Profiling relied on immunoSEQ multiplex PCR, and the TCRdb table lists in-frame clones only, not all of them. The sample has 200,000 to 250,000 clones; roughly 83% are singletons. The sample comprised PBMCs. The receptors originated from a boy aged 2 to 9 in good health and CMV-seronegative.

The chain uses TRBV9 and TRBJ2-3; possible D gene TRBD2, 6 bases. The V gene lost 3 bases and the J gene lost 2 bases, with 13 bases spanning the gap. In germline, CDR1 is SGDLS, CDR2 YYNGEE. The CDR3 spans 15 residues. The CDR3 nucleotides read TGTGCCAGCAGCGGGGAGGAGGGCTACACAGATACGCAGTATTTT. Its translation: CASSGEEGYTDTQYF.

The rearrangement uses TRBV6-5 and TRBJ1-1; tentative D call: TRBD1 (6 bases). V gave up 5 bases and J gave up 8 bases, with 12 bases separating them. Looked up from germline, CDR1 is MNHEY and CDR2 is SVGAGI. This CDR3 has 12 amino acids. The CDR3 DNA is TGTGCCAGCAGTCTAACAGGGAGCGAAGCTTTCTTT. Translation: CASSLTGSEAFF.

V gene TRBV5-1 combines with J gene TRBJ1-6, with 7 bases aligning to TRBD1. J lost 10 bases, V lost 3 bases, and 10 bases had no gene match. This CDR3 has 15 residues. Germline-derived CDR1 and CDR2 are SGHRS and YFSETQ. The CDR3 DNA sequence: TGCGCCAGCAGCTCAGTCGACAGGGTCGGGTCACCCCTCCACTTT. It specifies CASSSVDRVGSPLHF.

The V call is TRBV25-1, the J call TRBJ2-3, with TRBD1 identical over 10 bases. The CDR3 length is 14 residues. Germline trimming cut 8 bases from V and 3 bases from J; bases unmatched to any gene: 5. Per the germline V gene, CDR1 is MGHDK and CDR2 is SYGVNS. In DNA form, the CDR3 reads TGTGCCAGCGACGGGACAGGGGAAACAGATACGCAGTATTTT. The encoded protein is CASDGTGETDTQYF.

J is TRBJ2-3 and V is TRBV5-1; 11 bases line up with TRBD2. The CDR3 consists of 17 residues. Germline CDR1 SGHRS, CDR2 YFSETQ. V was clipped by 5 bases and J by 2 bases; unmatched bases: 10. CDR3 amino acids: CASSPEGTSGPTDTQYF. CDR3 nucleotides: TGCGCCAGCAGTCCGGAAGGGACTAGCGGCCCCACAGATACGCAGTATTTT.

The V and J genes are TRBV5-6 and TRBJ1-1, with D perhaps TRBD1 (5 bases). Looked up from germline, CDR1 is SGHDT and CDR2 is YYEEEE. V lost 4 bases to trimming and J lost 3 bases, with 19 bases between them. The CDR3 length is 16 residues. Here the CDR3 DNA reads TGTGCCAGCAGCCCCGGGCCAGGGTCGTGGGACACTGAAGCTTTCTTT. Translation gives CASSPGPGSWDTEAFF.

V is TRBV29-1 and J is TRBJ2-5; TRBD1 agrees at 9 bases. TRBJ2-7 matches the DNA end more closely, so the J call is doubtful. CDR1 and CDR2 (germline): SQVTM, ANQGSEA. The CDR3 length is 17 residues. Written as DNA, the CDR3 is TGCAGCGTTGCAGAACCCGGACAGGGGAGGTCTTGGTACGAGCAGTACTTC. Protein sequence: CSVAEPGQGRSWYEQYF.

V gene TRBV25-1 combines with J gene TRBJ2-3, with TRBD1 matching 7 bases. The CDR3 has 15 amino acids. V shed 7 bases, J shed 6 bases, and the junction held 13 bases outside the gene matches. CDR1 and CDR2 (germline): MGHDK, SYGVNS. The CDR3 reads CASTDRDSPGDTQYF. CDR3 bases: TGTGCCAGCACCGACAGGGACAGCCCCGGGGATACGCAGTATTTT.

The DNA of the CDR3 is TGTGCCAGTAGCCTTGGCGGACTAATCCCAGATACGCAGTATTTT. This encodes CASSLGGLIPDTQYF. The chain employs TRBV19 and TRBJ2-3, with D possibly being TRBD2 (6 bases). CDR3 length equals 15 residues. Trimming pared 6 bases from V and 4 bases from J, leaving 17 bases between. Germline V gene data show CDR1 as LNHDA and CDR2 as SQIVND (reference sequence).

The V and J genes are TRBV13 and TRBJ2-3; the match to TRBD2 covers 14 bases. Trimming at V came to 5 bases and at J to 2 bases, leaving 6 bases not matched to a gene. Germline V lookup: CDR1 PRHDT, CDR2 FYEKMQ (reference sequence). CDR3 length: 17 amino acids. CDR3 loop: CASSPGLAGGLTDTQYF. CDR3 bases: TGTGCCAGCAGCCCCGGACTAGCGGGGGGCCTCACAGATACGCAGTATTTT.

This chain connects TRBV2 to TRBJ1-2, with 9 bases fitting TRBD1. There are 12 residues in the CDR3. J lost 8 bases, V lost 9 bases, and 7 bases had no gene match. Germline-derived CDR1 and CDR2 are SNHLY and FYNNEI. The CDR3 DNA reads TGTGCCAGAACCACAGGGGGCTACGGCTACACCTTC. Translated: CARTTGGYGYTF.

This clone came up once. The sample contains more than one DNA sequence encoding this CDR3. This chain joins TRBV5-6 and TRBJ2-5; the match to TRBD1 covers 7 bases. Germline CDR1 and CDR2: SGHDT and YYEEEE. V lost 2 bases to trimming and J lost 2 bases; unmatched junction nucleotides: 3. CDR3 size: 14 residues. This CDR3 is CASSFGTAQETQYF. Here the CDR3 DNA reads TGTGCCAGCAGCTTCGGGACAGCACAAGAGACCCAGTACTTC.

The V call is TRBV5-4, the J call TRBJ1-2, with D tentatively TRBD1 (6 bases). Trimming took off 5 bases at V and 11 bases at J, with 16 bases between the two ends. Germline V gene lookup returns CDR1 SGHNT and CDR2 YYREEE (reference sequence). The CDR3 spans 12 residues. CDR3: CASSSGTILYTF. Here the CDR3 DNA reads TGTGCCAGCAGTTCCGGGACAATTCTTTACACCTTC.

This rearrangement joins TRBV4-2 to TRBJ2-3; 8 bases agree with TRBD2. V was pared by 4 bases and J by 6 bases, with 12 bases of the junction left unmatched. Germline V gives CDR1 LGHNA, CDR2 YNFKEQ. The CDR3 sequence is 16 residues long. The DNA of the CDR3 is TGTGCCAGCAGCCCCTCGGGACTAGAGGATGAGGATACGCAGTATTTT. Amino acid sequence: CASSPSGLEDEDTQYF.

The J gene is TRBJ1-6, the V gene TRBV25-1; a weak D match, TRBD1 (5 bases). Deletions cut 2 bases from V and 7 bases from J, with 6 bases between. CDR3 length: 13 amino acids. Looked up from germline, CDR1 is MGHDK and CDR2 is SYGVNS. Here the CDR3 DNA reads TGTGCCAGCAGTGAAGCAGGGAATTCACCCCTCCACTTT. Amino acids: CASSEAGNSPLHF.

The chain employs TRBV19 and TRBJ1-1; D may be TRBD1 (6 bases). V lost 6 bases, J lost 1 base, and 9 bases lay in between. Germline V CDR1 and CDR2: LNHDA, SQIVND (reference sequence). The CDR3 has 13 amino acids. CDR3 DNA sequence: TGTGCCAGTAGGACAGGACAGAACACTGAAGCTTTCTTT. Its translation is CASRTGQNTEAFF.

The chain carries TRBV7-9 and TRBJ1-2, with a weak D call TRBD1 (6 bases). Germline lookup yields CDR1 SEHNR and CDR2 FQNEAQ (reference sequence). The CDR3 has 15 amino acids. The V end lost 1 base, the J end lost 3 bases, and 12 bases lay between the germline ends. The CDR3 region is CASSLDREGDYGYTF. For the CDR3, the DNA is TGTGCCAGCAGCTTAGACAGGGAAGGTGACTATGGCTACACCTTC.

A single count supports this clone. The V call is TRBV2, the J call TRBJ2-6; D is perhaps TRBD2 (6 bases). Germline-derived CDR1 and CDR2 are SNHLY and FYNNEI. This CDR3 is 19 amino acids long. The V end lost 4 bases, the J end lost 1 base, and 20 bases lay between the germline ends. The CDR3 sequence is CASSVRGSPTLSGANVLTF. CDR3 coding DNA: TGTGCCAGCAGTGTCCGGGGGTCTCCAACACTATCTGGGGCCAACGTCCTGACTTTC.

This clone was counted once. J is TRBJ1-1 and V is TRBV5-4, with D uncertain. Deletions cut 0 bases from V and 4 bases from J, with 16 bases between. This CDR3 region has 16 residues. Germline loops: CDR1 SGHNT, CDR2 YYREEE (reference sequence). As DNA, the CDR3 is TGTGCCAGCAGCTTGGCAGGAGCACTAGGCGGCACTGAAGCTTTCTTT. Its protein is CASSLAGALGGTEAFF.

This chain joins TRBV7-2 and TRBJ2-3; 12 bases line up with TRBD2. CDR3 length: 16 residues. Trimming took 5 bases from V and 3 from J; bases not matched to a gene: 6. CDR1 and CDR2 from the germline V gene are SGHTA and FQGNSA. The CDR3: CASSPTSGSATDTQYF. In nucleotides, the CDR3 is TGTGCCAGCAGCCCGACTAGCGGGAGTGCAACAGATACGCAGTATTTT.

The chain combines TRBV6-5 with TRBJ2-7; the match to TRBD1 covers 8 bases. Germline V gives CDR1 MNHEY, CDR2 SVGAGI. Losses at the gene ends were 6 bases for V and 4 bases for J; bases not matched to a gene: 11. This CDR3 spans 15 amino acids. The CDR3, as DNA: TGTGCCAGCAGCCACGCGGACAGGGCGTCGTACGAGCAGTACTTC. This sequence encodes CASSHADRASYEQYF.

A word on this clone: The junction departs from germline at one end; a sequencing error may be responsible. V is TRBV30 and J is TRBJ1-2, with D possibly matching TRBD1 (5 bases). CDR3 length: 11 amino acids. Germline values: CDR1 GTSNPN, CDR2 SVGIG (reference sequence). This CDR3 is CAWRGGQRLAF. In DNA, the CDR3 is TGTGCCTGGAGGGGCGGACAACGGCTAGCCTTC. Using reference TRBV30 and TRBJ1-2 for the parts outside the CDR3, the full variable domain is SQTIHQWPATLVQPVGSPLSLECTVEGTSNPNLYWYRQAAGRGLQLLFYSVGIGQISSEVPQNLSASRPQDRQFILSSKKLLLSDSGFYLCAWRGGQRLAFGSGTRLTVV.

This clone was seen a handful of times. V gene TRBV27 combines with J gene TRBJ1-4, with 9 nucleotides matching TRBD1. Trimming took 5 bases from V and 8 from J; bases not matched to a gene: 9. Germline V gene sequence: CDR1 MNHEY, CDR2 SMNVEV (reference sequence). This CDR3 spans 15 amino acids. The chain's CDR3 is CASSLVQGAREKLFF. CDR3 in DNA: TGTGCCAGCAGTCTAGTACAGGGGGCTCGGGAAAAACTGTTTTTT. Using reference TRBV27 and TRBJ1-4 for the parts outside the CDR3, the full variable domain is EAQVTQNPRYLITVTGKKLTVTCSQNMNHEYMSWYRQDPGLGLRQIYYSMNVEVTDKGDVPEGYKVSRKEKRNFPLILESPSPNQTSLYFCASSLVQGAREKLFFGSGTQLSVL.

The V call is TRBV29-1, the J call TRBJ2-1; 10 nucleotides line up with TRBD2. The germline gives CDR1 SQVTM, CDR2 ANQGSEA. The trim removed 6 bases at V and 9 bases at J, leaving 8 bases unmatched. The CDR3 contains 13 residues. The CDR3, as DNA: TGCAGCGTGACTGATAGCGGGAGGAGTGAGCAGTTCTTC. It translates to CSVTDSGRSEQFF.

The chain uses TRBV30 and TRBJ2-7; D remains ambiguous. V was shortened by 1 base and J by 4 bases, with 8 bases between the two germline ends. Germline V gene sequence: CDR1 GTSNPN, CDR2 SVGIG (reference sequence). This CDR3 region has 12 residues. This CDR3 is CAWSGALYEQYF. In DNA, the CDR3 is TGTGCCTGGAGTGGGGCTCTATACGAGCAGTACTTC.

V is TRBV5-6 and J is TRBJ2-2; TRBD2 is a possible D gene (6 bases). The ends were cut back, 4 bases at V and 2 bases at J, with 12 bases in the middle. The CDR3 extends over 15 amino acids. Germline V CDR1 and CDR2: SGHDT, YYEEEE. CDR3 DNA sequence: TGTGCCAGCAGCGCCCGGGACTTTAACACCGGGGAGCTGTTTTTT. Translated, it gives CASSARDFNTGELFF.

The V gene is TRBV10-3, the J gene TRBJ2-1; no clear D gene. The CDR3 is 16 amino acids. Trimming pared 6 bases from V and 0 bases from J, leaving 15 bases between. Germline V CDR1 and CDR2: ENHRY, SYGVKD. The CDR3 loop reads CAISPPTRSSYNEQFF. CDR3 bases: TGTGCCATCAGCCCGCCCACCCGGAGCTCCTACAATGAGCAGTTCTTC.